This entry features one T cell receptor beta chain sequence. As handled by the study authors: Nucleated cell counts were estimated from reference gene primer amplification. TCRdb's copy holds only in-frame clones and misses some; the assay was immunoSEQ multiplex PCR. V, J and clone size derive from that table, while D and trimming were established from the DNA sequence. This table has fewer than 400,000 clones, about nine tenths appearing once. The V end lost 7 bases, the J end lost 0 bases, and 18 bases lay between the germline ends. Per the germline V gene, CDR1 is SNHLY and CDR2 is FYNNEI. This CDR3 spans 16 amino acids. This sample is drawn from a study of blood T cell repertoires in COVID-19. Study-wide background: From T cells, B-cell-depleted T cells, or PBMCs came the material, which was cDNA or gDNA.

For recovered donors of Cohort 3, there were two negative PCRs, clearance, or symptom resolution. The TCR sequence derives from a man aged 60 to 75 who had recovered from COVID-19. The sample comprised PBMCs or T cells enriched from blood (not recorded which). The chain recombines TRBV2 with TRBJ1-1; D is perhaps TRBD1 (6 bases). CDR3: CASNASPGAMNTEAFF. The CDR3 DNA is TGTGCCAGCAACGCGTCGCCAGGGGCAATGAACACTGAAGCTTTCTTT.